One and the same sample provided the 27 T cell receptor beta chains below, sequenced in a study of blood T cell repertoires in COVID-19. Using immunoSEQ multiplex PCR, the repertoire was profiled, and TCRdb retains in-frame clones only, with some absent. The sample has 540,000 or so clones, roughly nine tenths seen once. The sequenced sample consisted of peripheral blood. The origin of the receptors is a woman aged 50 to 65 with COVID-19, enrolled during active disease.

The chain recombines TRBV18 with TRBJ1-1; tentative D call: TRBD1 (6 bases). Germline V CDR1 and CDR2: KGHSH, LQKENI. The V gene lost 2 bases and the J gene lost 0 bases, with 22 bases spanning the gap. CDR3 length equals 19 residues. The CDR3 sequence is CASSPMGTQAIGVNTEAFF. As DNA, the CDR3 is TGTGCCAGCTCACCAATGGGGACACAAGCGATTGGTGTGAACACTGAAGCTTTCTTT.

This clone was counted a single time. The chain joins TRBV9 to TRBJ1-1; TRBD1 might be the D (6 bases). The CDR3 is 13 amino acids. Germline V CDR1 and CDR2: SGDLS, YYNGEE. V lost 4 bases to trimming and J lost 9 bases, with 16 bases between them. In DNA form, the CDR3 reads TGTGCCAGCAGCCTAAGGACAGAAACACAAGCTTTCTTT. This codes for CASSLRTETQAFF. Supplemented by reference TRBV9 and TRBJ1-1, the full variable domain reads DSGVTQTPKHLITATGQRVTLRCSPRSGDLSVYWYQQSLDQGLQFLIQYYNGEERAKGNILERFSAQQFPDLHSELNLSSLELGDSALYFCASSLRTETQAFFGQGTRLTVV.

The chain combines TRBV30 with TRBJ2-1; D is possibly TRBD1 (5 bases). V dropped 2 bases and J dropped 7 bases, with 6 bases sitting between them. The CDR3 covers 11 residues. The germline gives CDR1 GTSNPN, CDR2 SVGIG (reference sequence). The CDR3 protein is CAWSQGNEQFF. CDR3 DNA sequence: TGTGCCTGGAGTCAGGGAAATGAGCAGTTCTTC.

This clone appeared once. This chain links TRBV24-1 with TRBJ2-5; tentatively, D is TRBD2 (7 bases). CDR3 length equals 12 residues. In germline, CDR1 is KGHDR, CDR2 SFDVKD. V dropped 12 bases and J dropped 5 bases, with 15 bases sitting between them. Written as DNA, the CDR3 is TGTGCCGTAGGGGGGGTCGGGGAGACCCAGTACTTC. Protein: CAVGGVGETQYF.

This sequence joins TRBV6-5 and TRBJ2-1, with 7 bases matching TRBD1. The CDR3 has 15 residues. V shed 6 bases and J 1 base; nucleotides not matched to a gene: 6. From germline, CDR1 is MNHEY and CDR2 SVGAGI. CDR3 region: CASRQGFLSYNEQFF. CDR3 bases: TGTGCCAGCAGACAGGGGTTCCTATCCTACAATGAGCAGTTCTTC.

The sample holds one count of this clone. The gene calls are TRBV5-5 and TRBJ1-1; D perhaps matches TRBD1 (5 bases). V dropped 4 bases and J dropped 1 base, with 17 bases sitting between them. The CDR3 spans 16 residues. Germline loops: CDR1 SGHKS, CDR2 YYEKEE (reference sequence). The CDR3 bases are TGTGCCAGCAGCACGGGGGACGTTCTCCGGAACACTGAAGCTTTCTTT. Translating gives CASSTGDVLRNTEAFF.

V and J are TRBV27 and TRBJ1-4; D gene uncertain. CDR3 length equals 15 residues. The germline V and J ends were trimmed by 3 bases and 5 bases, with 13 bases remaining between them. In germline, CDR1 is MNHEY, CDR2 SMNVEV (reference sequence). CDR3 nucleotide sequence: TGTGCCAGCAGTTTGGTACCCAGGATGAATGAAAAACTGTTTTTT. This sequence encodes CASSLVPRMNEKLFF.

The chain joins TRBV30 to TRBJ1-2; the D gene is possibly TRBD1 (6 bases). Trimming removed 4 bases at V and 7 bases at J, with 22 bases between. The CDR3 has 15 residues. Germline V gene sequence: CDR1 GTSNPN, CDR2 SVGIG (reference sequence). CDR3 nucleotide sequence: TGTGCCTGGATTTTTGAGGGACACTCCCCTCTTGGCTACACCTTC. This sequence encodes CAWIFEGHSPLGYTF.

This rearrangement joins TRBV5-1 to TRBJ2-7; 7 bases are a match to TRBD2. The ends lost 7 bases at V and 0 bases at J; junction bases unmatched: 13. CDR3 length: 16 residues. The germline V gene encodes CDR1 SGHRS and CDR2 YFSETQ. This CDR3 is CASSNDGGRISYEQYF. In DNA, the CDR3 is TGCGCCAGCTCCAACGACGGGGGGAGGATCTCCTACGAGCAGTACTTC.

The V gene is TRBV4-1, the J gene TRBJ2-1; the D gene is possibly TRBD1 (6 bases). Germline V gives CDR1 MGHRA, CDR2 YSYEKL. This CDR3 is built from 14 residues. V was pared by 10 bases and J by 5 bases, with 18 bases between. The CDR3 loop is CATEGVGMNNEQFF. The CDR3 nucleotides read TGCGCCACTGAGGGGGTCGGGATGAACAATGAGCAGTTCTTC.

The J gene is TRBJ1-2, the V gene TRBV30; perhaps TRBD1 as D (5 bases). This CDR3 has 15 residues. The germline V and J ends were trimmed by 4 bases and 8 bases, with 23 bases remaining between them. Germline V gives CDR1 GTSNPN, CDR2 SVGIG (reference sequence). In nucleotides, the CDR3 is TGTGCCTGGACCCCGACGGCGCCAGCGGAGGGGGGCTACACCTTC. This sequence encodes CAWTPTAPAEGGYTF.

The gene calls are TRBV13 and TRBJ1-1, with 9 nucleotides matching TRBD1. V gave up 5 bases and J gave up 5 bases; unmatched junction bases: 6. CDR1 and CDR2 (germline): PRHDT, FYEKMQ (reference sequence). The CDR3 is made up of 14 amino acids. The CDR3 DNA is TGTGCCAGCAGCCCGGGACAGGGCGTTACTGAAGCTTTCTTT. Amino acid sequence: CASSPGQGVTEAFF.

The chain links TRBV5-4 to TRBJ2-7, with D possibly being TRBD1 (6 bases). CDR3 size: 15 residues. Germline loops: CDR1 SGHNT, CDR2 YYREEE (reference sequence). The germline V and J ends were trimmed by 4 bases and 1 base, with 15 bases remaining between them. The CDR3 loop reads CASSGTTGPSYEQYF. CDR3 DNA sequence: TGTGCCAGCAGCGGTACGACAGGTCCTTCCTACGAGCAGTACTTC.

A single count supports this clone. CDR3 in amino acids: CASSEWGQKNEKLFF. CDR3 bases: TGTGCCAGCAGCGAGTGGGGACAGAAAAATGAAAAACTGTTTTTT. The genes are TRBV3-1 (or the pseudogene TRBV3-2) and TRBJ1-4, with TRBD1 matching over 7 bases. Losses at the gene ends were 5 bases for V and 5 bases for J; bases not matched to a gene: 8. The CDR3 is made up of 15 amino acids. Germline CDR1 is LGHDT and CDR2 is YNNKEL (reference sequence).

V and J are TRBV30 and TRBJ2-3, with 9 bases that match TRBD1. This CDR3 is built from 15 residues. Germline V lookup: CDR1 GTSNPN, CDR2 SVGIG (reference sequence). The trim removed 5 bases at V and 4 bases at J, leaving 10 bases unmatched. CDR3 bases: TGTGCCTGGGGTACCGGACAGGGGATTTCAGATACGCAGTATTTT. Amino acids: CAWGTGQGISDTQYF.

This chain's CDR3 is CASSPSGTGRQPQHF. The CDR3 nucleotides are TGTGCCAGTAGTCCTTCCGGGACAGGGAGACAGCCCCAGCATTTT. The chain couples TRBV19 to TRBJ1-5; 9 nucleotides line up with TRBD1. CDR1 is LNHDA, CDR2 SQIVND, per germline (reference sequence). The V gene end was trimmed by 5 bases and the J gene end by 7 bases; junction bases not matched to a gene: 9. This CDR3 spans 15 amino acids.

The gene calls are TRBV7-9 and TRBJ1-1, with D unclear. The CDR3 runs to 15 residues. The germline V and J ends were trimmed by 5 bases and 6 bases, with 19 bases remaining between them. Germline CDR1 reads SEHNR; CDR2 reads FQNEAQ (reference sequence). The CDR3 loop reads CASSPRPRGGAEAFF. CDR3 in DNA: TGTGCCAGCAGCCCTCGACCGCGGGGAGGCGCTGAAGCTTTCTTT. The full variable domain, its missing parts supplied by reference TRBV7-9 and TRBJ1-1, is DTGVSQNPRHKITKRGQNVTFRCDPISEHNRLYWYRQTLGQGPEFLTYFQNEAQLEKSRLLSDRFSAERPKGSFSTLEIQRTEQGDSAMYLCASSPRPRGGAEAFFGQGTRLTVV.

This chain joins TRBV28 and TRBJ1-4; TRBD1 matches 7 bases. J lost 5 bases, V lost 5 bases, and 11 bases had no gene match. The CDR3 is made up of 16 amino acids. Germline values: CDR1 MDHEN, CDR2 SYDVKM. The CDR3 nucleotides are TGTGCCAGCAGTCCTCGGGGGGGACAGTTAAATGAAAAACTGTTTTTT. It specifies CASSPRGGQLNEKLFF.

This clone turned up a few times. V is TRBV10-3 and J is TRBJ1-1; no clear D. This CDR3 contains 17 residues. Germline V gene lookup returns CDR1 ENHRY and CDR2 SYGVKD. Between the trimmed V and J ends, which lost 6 bases and 1 base, there was a span of 21 bases. In DNA, the CDR3 is TGTGCCATCAGGGGTGATCGGGTCGAAGGAGCGAACACTGAAGCTTTCTTT. This sequence encodes CAIRGDRVEGANTEAFF.

A few counts support this clone. The V gene is TRBV5-4, the J gene TRBJ2-1, with D possibly being TRBD1 (5 bases). The CDR3 spans 12 residues. Germline V gene lookup returns CDR1 SGHNT and CDR2 YYREEE (reference sequence). V was shortened by 4 bases and J by 15 bases, with 17 bases between the two germline ends. The chain's CDR3 is CASSPPVGVWFF. Written as DNA, the CDR3 is TGTGCCAGCAGCCCTCCAGTAGGGGTGTGGTTCTTC.

This chain connects TRBV19 to TRBJ1-4, with unresolved D. The CDR3 has 14 residues. V lost 5 bases and J 8 bases, leaving 15 bases between the germline ends. The germline V gene encodes CDR1 LNHDA and CDR2 SQIVND (reference sequence). The CDR3 DNA reads TGTGCCAGTAGTCAAGTCGCGGAGGGAGAAAAACTGTTTTTT. Residues: CASSQVAEGEKLFF.

In its sample, this clone was seen once. V usage is TRBV11-2 and J usage is TRBJ1-3; D may be TRBD1 (6 bases). The germline V gene encodes CDR1 SGHAT and CDR2 FQNNGV. V dropped 4 bases and J dropped 4 bases, with 14 bases sitting between them. This CDR3 has 15 amino acids. CDR3 nucleotides: TGTGCCAGCAGCTCCCAACAGGGAGCCGGAAACACCATATATTTT. It encodes CASSSQQGAGNTIYF. The entire variable domain, with the rest obtained from reference TRBV11-2 and TRBJ1-3, is as follows: EAGVAQSPRYKIIEKRQSVAFWCNPISGHATLYWYQQILGQGPKLLIQFQNNGVVDDSQLPKDRFSAERLKGVDSTLKIQPAKLEDSAVYLCASSSQQGAGNTIYFGEGSWLTVV.

The V and J genes are TRBV7-2 and TRBJ2-7, with TRBD2 identical over 8 bases. From germline, CDR1 is SGHTA and CDR2 FQGNSA. The V segment lost 5 bases and the J segment 5 bases; nucleotides outside the gene matches: 11. The CDR3 extends over 15 amino acids. This chain's CDR3 is CASSPLGLGRDEQYF. Here the CDR3 DNA reads TGTGCCAGCAGCCCCTTGGGACTCGGGAGGGACGAGCAGTACTTC.

The chain has TRBV9 and TRBJ1-1; 7 nucleotides line up with TRBD1. The CDR3 has 15 residues. The V and J ends lost 3 bases and 1 base, in that order; junction bases with no gene match: 6. Germline V gene sequence: CDR1 SGDLS, CDR2 YYNGEE. CDR3 protein: CASSDDRAGNTEAFF. DNA for the CDR3: TGTGCCAGCAGCGACGACAGGGCAGGGAACACTGAAGCTTTCTTT.

The genes are TRBV9 and TRBJ2-1; 8 nucleotides line up with TRBD2. V lost 0 bases, J lost 12 bases, and 11 bases stayed unmatched. The CDR3 loop spans 15 amino acids. Germline V gives CDR1 SGDLS, CDR2 YYNGEE. In nucleotides, the CDR3 is TGTGCCAGCAGCGTAGACCCGGGGGGGCCGATGGCGCAGTTCTTC. Translated: CASSVDPGGPMAQFF.

The gene calls are TRBV27 and TRBJ1-2; no reliable D call. The CDR3 has 13 amino acids. Germline CDR1 MNHEY, CDR2 SMNVEV (reference sequence). Trimming took 0 bases from V and 7 from J, leaving 9 bases between them. CDR3 sequence (DNA): TGTGCCAGCAGTTTATCCCGGGGTATTGGCTACACCTTC. Its protein is CASSLSRGIGYTF.

The CDR3 DNA reads TGTGCCAGCAGCTTTATACGGAACTATGGCTACACCTTC. Encoded protein: CASSFIRNYGYTF. The chain links TRBV11-2 to TRBJ1-2; D is unresolved. V was clipped by 3 bases and J by 2 bases, with 7 bases between them. This CDR3 spans 13 amino acids. Germline lookup yields CDR1 SGHAT and CDR2 FQNNGV.